This T cell receptor beta chain was identified in a study of cytomegalovirus exposure and HLA in healthy donors. Study as a whole: Later analysis reported that the 110 or so validation repertoires shared the platform of the roughly 630 first-cohort repertoires. Study-level points and caveats: The tendency of first-cohort TCR clusters to co-occur in the 90 to 150 validation repertoires emerged from a later analysis. As was reported, the classifier diagnosed cytomegalovirus status with high specificity and sensitivity. Some public TCRs appeared in many individuals, while most sequences were rare.

The CDR3 contains 13 residues. CDR1 and CDR2 from the germline V gene are WSHSY and SAAADI. The germline V and J ends were trimmed by 6 bases and 3 bases, with 11 bases remaining between them. This table comes from immunoSEQ multiplex PCR, and its TCRdb copy is limited to in-frame clones, with some not included. The sample includes roughly 100,000 clones, around 96% of them seen just once. A note on this clone: Its antigen is as yet unknown.

The origin of this receptor is a woman aged 18-29 years in good health and CMV-seronegative. The sample comprised PBMCs. The chain uses TRBV10-2 and TRBJ1-1, with D possibly TRBD1 on 5 matching bases. CDR3 residues: CASRITGDTEAFF. Written as DNA, the CDR3 is TGCGCCAGCAGAATAACAGGCGACACTGAAGCTTTCTTT.